Below, 28 T cell receptor beta chains from the same sample are listed, as sequenced in a study of T cell responses to AZD1222 COVID-19 vaccine. The data were produced by immunoSEQ multiplex PCR, yet TCRdb's version contains in-frame clones alone and is incomplete. This table has approximately 180,000 clones, 75% to 90% appearing once. The sequencing here drew on peripheral blood, taken on day 0 of AZD1222 vaccination. These receptors originate from an adult in good health.

The table lists this clone with a few counts. The gene calls are TRBV21-1 and TRBJ2-7; the D call TRBD1 from the table was never checked on the DNA. TRBV21-1 is a pseudogene locus. The CDR3 runs to 16 residues. The CDR3: CASSKALGQGPYEQYF. The CDR3 bases are TGTGCCAGCAGCAAAGCGCTCGGACAGGGACCCTACGAGCAGTACTTC.

This sequence joins TRBV10-1 and TRBJ2-2, with 9 bases identical to TRBD1. With V trimmed by 2 bases and J by 6 bases, 4 bases remained unmatched. The CDR3 contains 15 residues. CDR1 WNHNN and CDR2 SYGVQD come from the germline V gene (reference sequence). CDR3 bases: TGCGCCAGCAGTGAGGACCGGGACAGGGCCGGGGAGCTGTTTTTT. It translates to CASSEDRDRAGELFF.

The chain joins TRBV27 to TRBJ2-7; perhaps TRBD1 as D (6 bases). Trimming shortened V by 8 bases and J by 1 base, and 12 bases separated the two germline ends. The CDR3 runs 13 residues. The germline V gene encodes CDR1 MNHEY and CDR2 SMNVEV (reference sequence). CDR3 residues: CASRSTGSYEQYF. CDR3 nucleotides: TGTGCCAGCCGATCGACAGGATCCTACGAGCAGTACTTC.

The CDR3 region has the DNA TGTGCCAGCCTCAATACCTGGACGGATTATGGCTACACCTTC. Protein: CASLNTWTDYGYTF. J is TRBJ1-2 and V is TRBV5-4, with D hard to call. Deletions cut 7 bases from V and 5 bases from J, with 18 bases between. The germline V gene encodes CDR1 SGHNT and CDR2 YYREEE (reference sequence). The CDR3 is made up of 14 amino acids. Full variable domain (remainder filled in from reference TRBV5-4 and TRBJ1-2): ETGVTQSPTHLIKTRGQQVTLRCSSQSGHNTVSWYQQALGQGPQFIFQYYREEENGRGNFPPRFSGLQFPNYSSELNVNALELDDSALYLCASLNTWTDYGYTFGSGTRLTVV.

The gene calls are TRBV7-3 and TRBJ2-5, with TRBD2 as a possible D gene (6 bases). This CDR3 contains 13 residues. Germline CDR1 and CDR2: SGHTA and FQGTGA. The V gene lost 0 bases and the J gene lost 5 bases, with 7 bases spanning the gap. The CDR3: CASSLTRGETQYF. The CDR3 region has the DNA TGTGCCAGCAGCTTAACTCGGGGGGAGACCCAGTACTTC.

The chain uses TRBV27 and TRBJ2-4; 8 nucleotides match TRBD1. V lost 6 bases to trimming and J lost 7 bases; unmatched junction nucleotides: 8. CDR1 is MNHEY, CDR2 SMNVEV, per germline (reference sequence). The CDR3 loop spans 14 amino acids. In DNA form, the CDR3 reads TGTGCCAGCAGGCCTCGACAGGGGTACAACATTCAGTACTTC. Protein product: CASRPRQGYNIQYF.

The gene calls are TRBV7-3 and TRBJ2-2, with a possible D match to TRBD2 (6 bases). The CDR3 extends over 15 amino acids. The germline V and J ends were trimmed by 6 bases and 2 bases, with 13 bases remaining between them. The germline V gene has CDR1 SGHTA and CDR2 FQGTGA. CDR3 coding DNA: TGTGCCAGCAGGGGTGGCGGGATTAACACCGGGGAGCTGTTTTTT. The encoded protein is CASRGGGINTGELFF.

The chain combines TRBV5-1 with TRBJ2-2, with 7 bases identical to TRBD2. The germline gives CDR1 SGHRS, CDR2 YFSETQ. V lost 4 bases, J lost 6 bases, and 9 bases stayed unmatched. The CDR3 length is 15 residues. The CDR3 coding sequence is TGCGCCAGCAGCCCGACTAGCTCAATTTCCGGGGAGCTGTTTTTT. Protein sequence: CASSPTSSISGELFF.

This clone was counted between two and nine times. DNA of the CDR3: TGTGCCAGCAGCCCTGGGGGACAGTTCTATGGCTACACCTTC. Translated, it gives CASSPGGQFYGYTF. V usage is TRBV9 and J usage is TRBJ1-2, with 7 bases that match TRBD1. V shed 4 bases, J shed 4 bases, and the junction held 7 bases outside the gene matches. The CDR3 totals 14 residues. The germline gives CDR1 SGDLS, CDR2 YYNGEE.

The chain links TRBV7-9 to TRBJ1-6, with D perhaps TRBD1 (5 bases). Trimming took off 2 bases at V and 7 bases at J, with 9 bases between the two ends. Germline lookup yields CDR1 SEHNR and CDR2 FQNEAQ (reference sequence). There are 14 residues in the CDR3. The DNA of the CDR3 is TGTGCCAGCAGCTTAAGGGGAATCAATTCACCCCTCCACTTT. It codes for CASSLRGINSPLHF.

This clone was seen only once. J is TRBJ1-3 and V is TRBV27; weak D call: TRBD1 (6 bases). This CDR3 comprises 18 residues. Germline loops: CDR1 MNHEY, CDR2 SMNVEV (reference sequence). V lost 4 bases and J 3 bases, leaving 22 bases between the germline ends. The CDR3 reads CASSSFWGGELGGNTIYF. CDR3 coding DNA: TGTGCCAGCAGTTCATTTTGGGGGGGCGAACTCGGTGGAAACACCATATATTTT.

The rearrangement uses TRBV2 and TRBJ2-1; 13 bases fit TRBD2. The CDR3 covers 16 residues. Germline V lookup: CDR1 SNHLY, CDR2 FYNNEI. V was clipped by 3 bases and J by 5 bases; unmatched bases: 4. The CDR3 sequence is CASSDPGLAGDNEQFF. DNA of the CDR3: TGTGCCAGCAGTGACCCCGGACTAGCGGGAGACAATGAGCAGTTCTTC.

The J gene is TRBJ2-5, the V gene TRBV5-1; TRBD2 matches 9 bases. The J segment lost 5 bases and the V segment lost 3 bases, leaving 14 bases of the junction unmatched. The CDR3 contains 17 residues. CDR1 is SGHRS and CDR2 is YFSETQ in the germline V gene. This chain's CDR3 is CASSSSGGGRAQETQYF. The CDR3 nucleotides read TGCGCCAGCAGCTCCTCCGGGGGCGGGAGGGCCCAGGAGACCCAGTACTTC.

The chain uses TRBV7-2 and TRBJ1-3; TRBD1 is a possible D gene (5 bases). Per germline, CDR1 SGHTA and CDR2 FQGNSA. The CDR3 contains 15 residues. Trimming took 5 bases from V and 0 from J, leaving 11 bases between them. This CDR3 is CASSQGRSSGNTIYF. The CDR3 nucleotides read TGTGCCAGCAGCCAGGGACGTTCCTCTGGAAACACCATATATTTT.

The V and J genes are TRBV5-8 and TRBJ1-5, with 11 bases aligning to TRBD1. The CDR3 is 16 amino acids. Losses at the gene ends were 4 bases for V and 4 bases for J; bases not matched to a gene: 7. Germline CDR1 reads SGHTS; CDR2 reads YDEGEE. CDR3 residues: CASSGGTGGFNQPQHF. The CDR3 DNA reads as TGTGCCAGCAGCGGCGGGACAGGGGGTTTTAATCAGCCCCAGCATTTT.

This chain joins TRBV9 and TRBJ2-2; no clear D. The CDR3 contains 14 residues. CDR1 SGDLS and CDR2 YYNGEE come from the germline V gene. Deletions cut 0 bases from V and 4 bases from J, with 7 bases between. CDR3 loop: CASSVATGTGELFF. CDR3 nucleotides: TGTGCCAGCAGCGTAGCTACGGGCACCGGGGAGCTGTTTTTT.

The chain has TRBV1 and TRBJ2-1; TRBD2, the table's D call, was not compared with the DNA. TRBV1 is a pseudogene. The CDR3 contains 18 residues. CDR3 DNA: TGCACCAGCAGACTAGCGGGAGCCGCACCACATAAATACAATGAGCAGTTCTTC. Residues: CTSRLAGAAPHKYNEQFF.

This chain joins TRBV9 and TRBJ1-6, with D unclear. Germline V lookup: CDR1 SGDLS, CDR2 YYNGEE. This CDR3 region has 15 residues. V was shortened by 2 bases and J by 5 bases, with 11 bases between the two germline ends. CDR3 nucleotides: TGTGCCAGCAGCGTTCGTGATACCAATAATTCACCCCTCCACTTT. Translating it yields CASSVRDTNNSPLHF. Filled out from reference TRBV9 and TRBJ1-6, the complete variable domain reads DSGVTQTPKHLITATGQRVTLRCSPRSGDLSVYWYQQSLDQGLQFLIQYYNGEERAKGNILERFSAQQFPDLHSELNLSSLELGDSALYFCASSVRDTNNSPLHFGNGTRLTVT.

This rearrangement joins TRBV28 to TRBJ1-2; tentative D call: TRBD1 (5 bases). Germline CDR1 is MDHEN and CDR2 is SYDVKM. Trimming stripped 2 bases from V and 4 bases from J, with 11 bases between. The CDR3 spans 14 residues. The CDR3 region is CASSLGAGGYGYTF. In DNA form, the CDR3 reads TGTGCCAGCAGTTTAGGGGCTGGAGGCTATGGCTACACCTTC.

The chain uses TRBV28 and TRBJ1-2, with D hard to call. The ends were cut back, 2 bases at V and 4 bases at J, with 17 bases in the middle. Germline V gene sequence: CDR1 MDHEN, CDR2 SYDVKM. The CDR3 sequence is 16 residues long. CDR3 bases: TGTGCCAGCAGTTTAACGTCAGCGATGTGGGGCTATGGCTACACCTTC. Its translation is CASSLTSAMWGYGYTF.

This sequence joins TRBV7-2 and TRBJ2-1, with 11 bases identical to TRBD2. The junction had 12 bases not matched to a gene; V was cut back by 1 base and J by 7 bases. CDR1 and CDR2 (germline): SGHTA, FQGNSA. This CDR3 is 18 amino acids long. The CDR3 spells CASSLGGLLAGGGNEQFF. The CDR3 DNA reads as TGTGCCAGCAGCTTAGGGGGTCTCCTAGCGGGAGGAGGTAATGAGCAGTTCTTC.

The chain recombines TRBV7-8 with TRBJ2-7, with D maybe TRBD2 (6 bases). Trimming left V 5 bases short and J 0 bases short, with 20 bases between. Germline V CDR1 and CDR2: SGHVS, FQNEAQ. The CDR3 covers 17 residues. The CDR3 DNA is TGTGCCAGCAGCCCGGTATGGGGGGACCCCAACTCCTACGAGCAGTACTTC. Encoded protein: CASSPVWGDPNSYEQYF.

The chain employs TRBV7-2 and TRBJ1-2; weak D call: TRBD1 (5 bases). In germline, CDR1 is SGHTA, CDR2 FQGNSA. The CDR3 totals 14 residues. V was trimmed by 0 bases and J by 4 bases, leaving 9 bases between them. The DNA of the CDR3 is TGTGCCAGCAGCTTAGCCGGGGCGGGCTATGGCTACACCTTC. It encodes CASSLAGAGYGYTF.

CDR3 protein: CASSYGGASGRADEQFF. The CDR3 DNA follows: TGTGCCAGCAGCTACGGCGGGGCTAGCGGGAGGGCCGATGAGCAGTTCTTC. The chain joins TRBV7-9 to TRBJ2-1, with 12 nucleotides matching TRBD2. Germline V lookup: CDR1 SEHNR, CDR2 FQNEAQ (reference sequence). The CDR3 is made up of 17 amino acids. V lost 4 bases to trimming and J lost 8 bases; unmatched junction nucleotides: 12.

This chain joins TRBV11-3 and TRBJ2-3; no firm D call. This CDR3 comprises 14 residues. Germline CDR1 and CDR2: SGHNT and YENEEA. V was shortened by 3 bases and J by 2 bases, with 9 bases between the two germline ends. CDR3 DNA sequence: TGTGCCAGCAGCTTTACACGGAACACAGATACGCAGTATTTT. Translation: CASSFTRNTDTQYF.

The chain recombines TRBV19 with TRBJ1-5; D unresolved. This CDR3 is built from 15 residues. Per germline, CDR1 LNHDA and CDR2 SQIVND (reference sequence). The V end was cut by 1 base, the J end by 4 bases, with 11 bases between. CDR3 bases: TGTGCCAGTAGTATAGTAGTCGGTCGAAATCAGCCCCAGCATTTT. This gives the protein CASSIVVGRNQPQHF.

Turning to this clone: The sample holds other DNA sequences that translate to the same CDR3. V and J are TRBV6-5 and TRBJ1-3; D is undetermined. The CDR3 totals 12 residues. Germline loops: CDR1 MNHEY, CDR2 SVGAGI. V shed 7 bases and J shed 1 base, with 5 bases lying between them. The CDR3: CASIGSGNTIYF. DNA for the CDR3: TGTGCCAGCATAGGTTCTGGAAACACCATATATTTT.

The V and J genes are TRBV7-2 and TRBJ2-5, with D maybe TRBD2 (6 bases). With 8 bases removed from V and 5 bases from J, the gap between germline ends came to 27 bases. The CDR3 sequence is 17 residues long. Germline CDR1 and CDR2: SGHTA and FQGNSA. The chain's CDR3 is CASRPGAGSIRGETQYF. In DNA form, the CDR3 reads TGTGCCAGCCGCCCTGGGGCGGGGTCCATCCGCGGGGAGACCCAGTACTTC.